The clone carrying this T cell receptor (beta chain) was seen repeatedly, ten times or more. This sample is drawn from a study of T-cell reconstitution after alpha-beta-depleted transplantation in children. Unique molecular identifiers featured in how the TCRbeta library was prepared. TCRdb reprocessed the PCR reads via MiXCR and lists one record per CDR3 protein. The repertoire holds fewer than 95,000 distinct CDR3 sequences, with 9.5% to 15% as singletons. The material sequenced was PBMCs from the stem cell graft donor, taken from the stem cell graft. This sequence originates from a human donor who donated a stem cell graft to a child with inherited bone marrow failure.

This chain's CDR3 is CASRPRGGYTDTQYF. CDR3 in DNA: TGTGCCAGCAGACCCCGAGGGGGCTACACAGATACGCAGTATTTT. The V call is TRBV6-1, the J call TRBJ2-3, with 7 bases identical to TRBD1. With V trimmed by 6 bases and J by 2 bases, 8 bases remained unmatched. The germline gives CDR1 MNHNS, CDR2 SASEGT. The CDR3 has 15 amino acids.